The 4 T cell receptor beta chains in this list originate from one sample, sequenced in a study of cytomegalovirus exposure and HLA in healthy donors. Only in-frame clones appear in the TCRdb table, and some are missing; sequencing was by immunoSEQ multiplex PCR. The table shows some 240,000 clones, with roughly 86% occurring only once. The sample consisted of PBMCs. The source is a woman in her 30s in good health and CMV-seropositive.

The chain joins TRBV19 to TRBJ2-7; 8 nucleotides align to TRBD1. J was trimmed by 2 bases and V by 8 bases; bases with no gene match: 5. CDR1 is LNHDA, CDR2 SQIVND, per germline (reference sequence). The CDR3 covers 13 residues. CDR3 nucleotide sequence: TGTGCCAGTGGAACAGGGGGTACCTACGAGCAGTACTTC. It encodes CASGTGGTYEQYF.

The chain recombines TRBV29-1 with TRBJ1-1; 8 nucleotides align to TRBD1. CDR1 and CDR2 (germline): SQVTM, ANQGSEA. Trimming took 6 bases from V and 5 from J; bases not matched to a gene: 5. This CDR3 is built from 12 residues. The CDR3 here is CSVGQGGTEAFF. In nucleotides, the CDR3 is TGCAGCGTCGGACAGGGTGGGACTGAAGCTTTCTTT.

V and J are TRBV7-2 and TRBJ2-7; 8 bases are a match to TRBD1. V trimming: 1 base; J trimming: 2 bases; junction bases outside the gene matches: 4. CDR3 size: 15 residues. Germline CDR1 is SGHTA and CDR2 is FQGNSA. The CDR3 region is CASSLGGQVPYEQYF. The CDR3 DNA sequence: TGTGCCAGCAGCTTAGGGGGACAGGTCCCCTACGAGCAGTACTTC.

The CDR3 region has the DNA TGTGCCAGCAGTGAAGTTTGGCGGGGGAACACAGATACGCAGTATTTT. It is translated as CASSEVWRGNTDTQYF. The V and J genes are TRBV6-1 and TRBJ2-3; 7 bases agree with TRBD2. V shed 1 base and J 2 bases; nucleotides not matched to a gene: 6. Germline CDR1 MNHNS, CDR2 SASEGT. The length of the CDR3 is 16 residues.